Listed below are T cell receptor beta chains from one sample, sequenced in a study of cytomegalovirus exposure and HLA in healthy donors. Using immunoSEQ multiplex PCR, the repertoire was profiled, and TCRdb retains in-frame clones only, with some absent. The sample holds some 100,000 clones, roughly 77% seen once. The source material was PBMCs. These receptors were collected from a woman between 45 and 60 years old in good health and CMV-seropositive. CDR3s leave out the opening cysteine and the closing phenylalanine or tryptophan. The D gene is left open where the match is weak. Expanded clones get a size class; other rows say once, few or many, or leave the size out.

j_call: TRBJ1-4; v_call: TRBV7-3; d_call: TRBD1; clone_size: NA; cdr3_aa: ASSLTGQGTEKLF
j_call: TRBJ1-2; v_call: TRBV6-1; d_call: NA; clone_size: NA; cdr3_aa: ASILGDNAYGYT
j_call: TRBJ1-2; v_call: TRBV30; d_call: TRBD1; clone_size: NA; cdr3_aa: AWGQGGGYGYT
j_call: TRBJ1-1; v_call: TRBV12-5; d_call: TRBD1; clone_size: NA; cdr3_aa: ASGFSIGTVTEAF
j_call: TRBJ1-3; v_call: TRBV30; d_call: NA; clone_size: few; cdr3_aa: AWGAGGSGNTIY
j_call: TRBJ2-7; v_call: TRBV5-6; d_call: NA; clone_size: NA; cdr3_aa: ASSLYGTKLYEQY
j_call: TRBJ1-2; v_call: TRBV7-8; d_call: NA; clone_size: NA; cdr3_aa: ASSLAGTHRDYGYT
j_call: TRBJ1-2; v_call: TRBV4-1; d_call: NA; clone_size: NA; cdr3_aa: ASSQSTGTYGYT
j_call: TRBJ2-7; v_call: TRBV9; d_call: TRBD1; clone_size: NA; cdr3_aa: ASSASGTGYEQY
j_call: TRBJ1-5; v_call: TRBV2; d_call: TRBD1; clone_size: few; cdr3_aa: ATGGQSNQPQH
j_call: TRBJ1-1; v_call: TRBV6-1; d_call: NA; clone_size: NA; cdr3_aa: ASIKLPRQHTEAF
j_call: TRBJ1-6; v_call: TRBV27; d_call: TRBD1; clone_size: NA; cdr3_aa: ASSSRTGRIYNSPLH
j_call: TRBJ1-5; v_call: TRBV30; d_call: NA; clone_size: NA; cdr3_aa: AWSETLNQPQH
j_call: TRBJ1-5; v_call: TRBV9; d_call: TRBD1; clone_size: NA; cdr3_aa: ASSEHAGGISQPQH
j_call: TRBJ2-3; v_call: TRBV7-2; d_call: TRBD2; clone_size: few; cdr3_aa: ASSSGLDGWADTQY
j_call: TRBJ2-1; v_call: TRBV5-1; d_call: TRBD1; clone_size: NA; cdr3_aa: ASGTGNSYNEQF